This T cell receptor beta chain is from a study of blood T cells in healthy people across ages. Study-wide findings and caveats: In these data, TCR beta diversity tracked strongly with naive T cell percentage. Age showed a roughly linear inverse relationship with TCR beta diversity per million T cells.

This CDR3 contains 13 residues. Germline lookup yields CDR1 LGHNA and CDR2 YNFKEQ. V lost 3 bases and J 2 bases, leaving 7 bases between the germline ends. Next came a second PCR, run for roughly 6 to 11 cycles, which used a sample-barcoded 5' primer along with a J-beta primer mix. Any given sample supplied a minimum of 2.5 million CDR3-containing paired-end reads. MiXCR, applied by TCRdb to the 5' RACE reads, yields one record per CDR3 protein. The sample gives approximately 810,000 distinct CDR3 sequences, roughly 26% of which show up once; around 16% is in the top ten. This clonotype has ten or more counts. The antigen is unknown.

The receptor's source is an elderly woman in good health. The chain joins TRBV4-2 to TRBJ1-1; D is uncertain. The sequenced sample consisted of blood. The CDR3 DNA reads TGTGCCAGCAGCCAGCAGCTCAACACTGAAGCTTTCTTT. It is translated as CASSQQLNTEAFF.